This is a list of T cell receptor beta chains from one sample in a study of blood T cell repertoires in COVID-19. Sequencing was performed with immunoSEQ multiplex PCR; in TCRdb, only in-frame clones are kept and a portion is missing. The sample shows about 200,000 clones, 65% to 80% of them seen only once. Source material: PBMCs or T cells enriched from blood (not recorded which). The receptors were gathered from a woman between 50 and 59 years old with acute COVID-19. CDR3s include the opening cysteine and the closing phenylalanine or tryptophan. Each record gives: V gene, clone size, D gene, J gene, CDR3 protein, CDR3 DNA. The D gene is left open where the match is weak. Where a row states a size, it is once, few, many or the class of an expanded clone; other rows omit it.

V: TRBV18
size: NA
D: NA
J: TRBJ1-1
CDR3: CASSPIINSGERAFF
DNA: TGTGCCAGCTCTCCCATCATAAACAGCGGGGAAAGGGCTTTCTTT

V: TRBV5-6
size: NA
D: TRBD1
J: TRBJ1-2
CDR3: CASSAGQALGGYTF
DNA: TGTGCCAGCAGCGCGGGACAGGCCCTAGGTGGCTACACCTTC

V: TRBV19
size: NA
D: NA
J: TRBJ2-3
CDR3: CASSKGLNTDTQYF
DNA: TGTGCCAGTAGTAAGGGACTTAACACAGATACGCAGTATTTT

V: TRBV20-1
size: NA
D: NA
J: TRBJ1-1
CDR3: CSAKVRAEAFF
DNA: TGCAGTGCTAAGGTGAGGGCTGAAGCTTTCTTT

V: TRBV25-1
size: NA
D: TRBD1
J: TRBJ1-3
CDR3: CASSVPGDRDGNTIYF
DNA: TGTGCCAGCAGTGTCCCCGGAGACAGGGATGGAAACACCATATATTTT

V: TRBV25-1
size: many
D: NA
J: TRBJ1-6
CDR3: CASSRGSPLHF
DNA: TGTGCCAGCAGTCGGGGGTCACCCCTCCACTTT

V: TRBV4-1
size: NA
D: NA
J: TRBJ2-5
CDR3: CASSQEGGVETQYF
DNA: TGCGCCAGCAGCCAAGAGGGCGGGGTAGAGACCCAGTACTTC

V: TRBV9
size: NA
D: NA
J: TRBJ2-3
CDR3: CASSVDGGLARDTQYF
DNA: TGTGCCAGCAGCGTAGATGGAGGATTAGCCCGGGATACGCAGTATTTT

V: TRBV12-5
size: NA
D: TRBD2
J: TRBJ2-2
CDR3: CASASTSGGTGELFF
DNA: TGTGCTAGCGCTTCCACTAGCGGGGGCACCGGGGAGCTGTTTTTT

V: TRBV6-4
size: NA
D: TRBD2
J: TRBJ2-3
CDR3: CASSDGGGASDTQYF
DNA: TGTGCCAGCAGTGACGGCGGGGGGGCCTCAGATACGCAGTATTTT

V: TRBV28
size: NA
D: NA
J: TRBJ1-2
CDR3: CASSEQSYYGYTF
DNA: TGTGCCAGCAGCGAACAGTCGTACTATGGCTACACCTTC

V: TRBV29-1
size: NA
D: NA
J: TRBJ1-1
CDR3: CSVTTGGNTEAFF
DNA: TGCAGCGTTACGACGGGGGGGAACACTGAAGCTTTCTTT

V: TRBV6-5
size: few
D: NA
J: TRBJ1-6
CDR3: CASQEEFSPLHF
DNA: TGTGCCAGCCAGGAGGAGTTCTCACCCCTCCACTTT

V: TRBV7-3
size: once
D: NA
J: TRBJ2-5
CDR3: CASSQRIQETQYF
DNA: TGTGCCAGCAGCCAGCGGATCCAAGAGACCCAGTACTTC

V: TRBV28
size: NA
D: TRBD1
J: TRBJ1-2
CDR3: CASKTGQGGYTF
DNA: TGTGCCAGCAAGACGGGACAGGGAGGCTACACCTTC

V: TRBV29-1
size: once
D: NA
J: TRBJ1-2
CDR3: CSVEDDPGAGVNYGYTF
DNA: TGCAGCGTTGAAGATGACCCTGGAGCGGGGGTCAACTATGGCTACACCTTC

V: TRBV5-1
size: few
D: NA
J: TRBJ1-1
CDR3: CASSLEQNTEAFF
DNA: TGCGCCAGCAGCTTGGAACAGAACACTGAAGCTTTCTTT

V: TRBV4-1
size: NA
D: NA
J: TRBJ1-3
CDR3: CASSQETDRGNTIYF
DNA: TGCGCCAGCAGCCAAGAAACAGACAGGGGAAACACCATATATTTT

V: TRBV5-5
size: few
D: TRBD1
J: TRBJ1-6
CDR3: CASTPGRTGIFTYNSPLHF
DNA: TGTGCCAGCACCCCGGGCCGGACAGGGATATTCACCTATAATTCACCCCTCCACTTT

V: TRBV11-2
size: NA
D: TRBD1
J: TRBJ1-6
CDR3: CASSSRQGANNSPLHF
DNA: TGTGCCAGCAGCTCCCGGCAGGGGGCTAATAATTCACCCCTCCACTTT

V: TRBV6-5
size: NA
D: TRBD1
J: TRBJ1-6
CDR3: CASRGDRAYNSPLHF
DNA: TGTGCCAGCAGGGGGGACAGGGCGTATAATTCACCCCTCCACTTT

V: TRBV28
size: few
D: NA
J: TRBJ1-5
CDR3: CASSLFASNQPQHF
DNA: TGTGCCAGCAGTTTGTTCGCGAGCAATCAGCCCCAGCATTTT

V: TRBV19
size: NA
D: TRBD1
J: TRBJ1-5
CDR3: CASRDRVKDRNQPQHF
DNA: TGTGCCAGCCGGGACAGGGTGAAAGATCGCAATCAGCCCCAGCATTTT

V: TRBV4-2
size: few
D: NA
J: TRBJ1-3
CDR3: CASSQEAGQGGNTIYF
DNA: TGTGCCAGCAGCCAAGAAGCTGGGCAGGGTGGAAACACCATATATTTT

V: TRBV27
size: NA
D: NA
J: TRBJ2-3
CDR3: CASSGRDHTDTQYF
DNA: TGTGCCAGCAGTGGGCGGGACCACACAGATACGCAGTATTTT

V: TRBV28
size: once
D: NA
J: TRBJ1-2
CDR3: CASSLGLGTTMKGYTF
DNA: TGTGCCAGCAGTTTGGGTTTGGGGACAACTATGAAGGGCTACACCTTC

V: TRBV6-5
size: many
D: NA
J: TRBJ1-1
CDR3: CASGTGGTEAFF
DNA: TGTGCCAGCGGGACCGGGGGCACTGAAGCTTTCTTT

V: TRBV28
size: once
D: TRBD1
J: TRBJ1-4
CDR3: CASSPGGALPTNEKLFF
DNA: TGTGCCAGCAGCCCAGGGGGCGCCCTCCCAACTAATGAAAAACTGTTTTTT

V: TRBV10-3
size: many
D: NA
J: TRBJ2-1
CDR3: CAISGGSNEQFF
DNA: TGTGCCATCAGTGGCGGGTCCAATGAGCAGTTCTTC

V: TRBV11-3
size: NA
D: NA
J: TRBJ2-1
CDR3: CASSALTTGEQFF
DNA: TGTGCCAGCAGCGCCCTAACCACGGGGGAGCAGTTCTTC

V: TRBV9
size: NA
D: NA
J: TRBJ1-3
CDR3: CASSVVGYGNTIYF
DNA: TGTGCCAGCAGCGTAGTCGGGTACGGAAACACCATATATTTT

V: TRBV7-9
size: few
D: NA
J: TRBJ1-2
CDR3: CASGMEAHGYTF
DNA: TGTGCCAGCGGGATGGAGGCCCATGGCTACACCTTC

V: TRBV13
size: NA
D: NA
J: TRBJ1-1
CDR3: CASSLRRGYNTEAFF
DNA: TGTGCCAGCAGCCTAAGAAGGGGGTACAACACTGAAGCTTTCTTT

V: TRBV4-1
size: NA
D: TRBD2
J: TRBJ2-1
CDR3: CASSQEIASGGDSSYNEQFF
DNA: TGCGCCAGCAGCCAAGAAATTGCTAGCGGGGGGGATAGCTCCTACAATGAGCAGTTCTTC

V: TRBV19
size: NA
D: TRBD1
J: TRBJ1-1
CDR3: CASSIHNRGRGTEAFF
DNA: TGTGCCAGTAGTATCCACAACAGGGGCCGGGGCACTGAAGCTTTCTTT

V: TRBV7-6
size: NA
D: TRBD2
J: TRBJ2-2
CDR3: CASSLARLAGYTGELFF
DNA: TGTGCCAGCAGCTTAGCGCGGCTAGCGGGCTACACCGGGGAGCTGTTTTTT

V: TRBV5-6
size: NA
D: NA
J: TRBJ1-4
CDR3: CASSQRTGYAGKLFF
DNA: TGTGCCAGCAGCCAAAGAACAGGGTATGCTGGAAAACTGTTTTTT

V: TRBV28
size: NA
D: NA
J: TRBJ1-5
CDR3: CASANGPQHF
DNA: TGTGCCAGCGCGAATGGGCCCCAGCATTTT

V: TRBV6-6
size: NA
D: NA
J: TRBJ1-5
CDR3: CASARGTDSNQPQHF
DNA: TGTGCCAGCGCCCGGGGGACGGATAGCAATCAGCCCCAGCATTTT